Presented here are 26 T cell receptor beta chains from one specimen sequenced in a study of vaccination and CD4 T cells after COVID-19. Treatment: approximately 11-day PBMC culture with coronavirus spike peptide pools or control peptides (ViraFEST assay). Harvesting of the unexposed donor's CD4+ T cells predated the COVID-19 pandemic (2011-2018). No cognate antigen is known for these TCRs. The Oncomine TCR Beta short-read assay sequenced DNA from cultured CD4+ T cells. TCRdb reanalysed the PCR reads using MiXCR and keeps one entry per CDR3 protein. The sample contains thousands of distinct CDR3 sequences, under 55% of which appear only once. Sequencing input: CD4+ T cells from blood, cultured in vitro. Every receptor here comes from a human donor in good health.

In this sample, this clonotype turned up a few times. The DNA for the CDR3 is TGTGCCACCAGCAGGAGGGGACAGCTTTATGGCTACACCTTC. Translation gives CATSRRGQLYGYTF. The rearrangement joins TRBV15 to TRBJ1-2, with 7 positions matching TRBD1. With 3 bases clipped from V and 5 bases from J, the junction kept 6 bases outside the gene matches. This CDR3 has 14 residues. Germline V gene lookup returns CDR1 LNHNV and CDR2 YYDKDF (reference sequence).

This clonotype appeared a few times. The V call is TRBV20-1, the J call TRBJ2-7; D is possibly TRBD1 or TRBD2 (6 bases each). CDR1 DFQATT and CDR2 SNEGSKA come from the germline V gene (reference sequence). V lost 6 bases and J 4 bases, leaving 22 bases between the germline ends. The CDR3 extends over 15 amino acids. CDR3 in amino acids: CSAKGVAGTGYEQYF. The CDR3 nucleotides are TGCAGTGCAAAGGGGGTGGCGGGGACGGGATACGAGCAGTACTTC.

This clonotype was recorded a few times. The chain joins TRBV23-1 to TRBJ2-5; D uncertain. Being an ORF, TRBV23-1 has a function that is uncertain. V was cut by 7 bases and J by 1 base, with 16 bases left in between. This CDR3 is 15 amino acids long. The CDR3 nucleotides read TGCGCCAGCACACCTCGATGGGGTCCCCAAGAGACCCAGTACTTC. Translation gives CASTPRWGPQETQYF.

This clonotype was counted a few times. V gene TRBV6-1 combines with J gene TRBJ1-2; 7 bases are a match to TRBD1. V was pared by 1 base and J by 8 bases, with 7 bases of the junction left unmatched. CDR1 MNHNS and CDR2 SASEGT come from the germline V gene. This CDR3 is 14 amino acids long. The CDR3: CASSEGQGLTGYTF. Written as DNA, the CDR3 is TGTGCCAGCAGTGAAGGACAGGGTCTTACGGGCTACACCTTC.

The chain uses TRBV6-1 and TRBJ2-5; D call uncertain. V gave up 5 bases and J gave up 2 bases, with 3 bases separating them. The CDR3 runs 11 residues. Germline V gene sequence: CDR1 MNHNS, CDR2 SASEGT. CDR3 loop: CASSLQETQYF. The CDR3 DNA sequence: TGTGCCAGCAGTCTTCAAGAGACCCAGTACTTC.

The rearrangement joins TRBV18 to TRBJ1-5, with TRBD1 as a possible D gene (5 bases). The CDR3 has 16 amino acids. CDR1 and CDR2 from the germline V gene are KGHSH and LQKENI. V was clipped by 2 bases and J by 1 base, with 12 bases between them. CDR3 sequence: CASSPTGEGSNQPQHF. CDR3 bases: TGTGCCAGCTCACCAACGGGGGAAGGAAGCAATCAGCCCCAGCATTTT.

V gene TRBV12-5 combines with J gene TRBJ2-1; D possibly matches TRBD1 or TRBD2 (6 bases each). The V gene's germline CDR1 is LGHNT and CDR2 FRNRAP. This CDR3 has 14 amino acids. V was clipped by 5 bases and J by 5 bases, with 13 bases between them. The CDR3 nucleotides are TGTGCTAGTGGTCCGCCCCGGGGGCACAATGAGCAGTTCTTC. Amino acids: CASGPPRGHNEQFF.

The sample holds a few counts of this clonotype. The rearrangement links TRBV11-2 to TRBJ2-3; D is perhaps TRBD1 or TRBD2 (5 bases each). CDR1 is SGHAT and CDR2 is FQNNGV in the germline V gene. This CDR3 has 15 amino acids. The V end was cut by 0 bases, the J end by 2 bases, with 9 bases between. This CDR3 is CASSLDFGATDTQYF. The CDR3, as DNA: TGTGCCAGCAGCTTAGATTTCGGGGCCACAGATACGCAGTATTTT.

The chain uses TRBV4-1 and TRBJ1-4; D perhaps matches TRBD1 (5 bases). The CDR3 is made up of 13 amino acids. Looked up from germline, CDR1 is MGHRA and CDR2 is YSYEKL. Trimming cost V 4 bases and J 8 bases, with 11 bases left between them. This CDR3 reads CASSRREKEKLFF. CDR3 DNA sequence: TGCGCCAGCAGCCGCAGGGAAAAGGAAAAACTGTTTTTT.

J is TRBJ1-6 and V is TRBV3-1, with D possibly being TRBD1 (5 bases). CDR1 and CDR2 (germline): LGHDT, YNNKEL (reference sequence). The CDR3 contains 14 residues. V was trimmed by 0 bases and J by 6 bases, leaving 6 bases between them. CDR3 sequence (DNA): TGTGCCAGCAGCCAAGAACAGGCTAATTCACCCCTCCACTTT. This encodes CASSQEQANSPLHF.

In nucleotides, the CDR3 is TGTGCCACCAGCAGAGGTGACAGGGTCCAAGAGACCCAGTACTTC. Protein product: CATSRGDRVQETQYF. This chain uses TRBV15 with TRBJ2-5; the match to TRBD1 covers 7 bases. V was pared by 1 base and J by 1 base, with 3 bases of the junction left unmatched. Germline CDR1 reads LNHNV; CDR2 reads YYDKDF (reference sequence). This CDR3 is built from 15 residues.

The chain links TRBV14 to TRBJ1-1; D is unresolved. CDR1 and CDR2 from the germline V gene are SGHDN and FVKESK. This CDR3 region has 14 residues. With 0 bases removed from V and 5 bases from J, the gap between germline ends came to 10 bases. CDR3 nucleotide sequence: TGTGCCAGCAGCCAAGAAGGCACGTGGACTGAAGCTTTCTTT. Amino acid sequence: CASSQEGTWTEAFF.

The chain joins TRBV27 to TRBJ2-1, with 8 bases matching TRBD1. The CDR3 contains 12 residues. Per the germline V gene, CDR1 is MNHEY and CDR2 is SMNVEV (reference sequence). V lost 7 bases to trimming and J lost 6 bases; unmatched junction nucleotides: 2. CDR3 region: CASTQGGNEQFF. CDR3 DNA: TGTGCCAGCACACAGGGGGGCAATGAGCAGTTCTTC.

The CDR3 DNA reads TGTGCCAGTAGGACAACAGGGGCAAGGCTGGGCACTGAAGCTTTCTTT. It encodes CASRTTGARLGTEAFF. This chain uses TRBV19 with TRBJ1-1; 7 nucleotides agree with TRBD1. With 6 bases clipped from V and 4 bases from J, the junction kept 14 bases outside the gene matches. Per germline, CDR1 LNHDA and CDR2 SQIVND (reference sequence). The CDR3 is made up of 16 amino acids.

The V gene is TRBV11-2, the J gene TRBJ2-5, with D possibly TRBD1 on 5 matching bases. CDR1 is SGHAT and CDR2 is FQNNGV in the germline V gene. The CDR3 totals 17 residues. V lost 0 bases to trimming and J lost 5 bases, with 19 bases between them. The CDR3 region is CASSLEGLYFKGETQYF. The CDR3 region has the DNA TGTGCCAGCAGCTTAGAGGGCCTTTACTTTAAGGGGGAGACCCAGTACTTC.

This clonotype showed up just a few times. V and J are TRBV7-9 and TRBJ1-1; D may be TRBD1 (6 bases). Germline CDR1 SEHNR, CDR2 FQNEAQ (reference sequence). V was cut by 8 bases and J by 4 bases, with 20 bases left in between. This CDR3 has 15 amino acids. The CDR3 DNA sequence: TGTGCCAGCGTCATAGGGTCCCGACAGGCCACTGAAGCTTTCTTT. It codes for CASVIGSRQATEAFF.

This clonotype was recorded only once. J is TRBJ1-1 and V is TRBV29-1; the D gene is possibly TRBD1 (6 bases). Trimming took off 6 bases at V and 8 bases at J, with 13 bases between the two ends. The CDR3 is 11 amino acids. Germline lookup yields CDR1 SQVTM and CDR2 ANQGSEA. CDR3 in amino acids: CSVDRISEAFF. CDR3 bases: TGCAGCGTAGACAGGATATCCGAAGCTTTCTTT.

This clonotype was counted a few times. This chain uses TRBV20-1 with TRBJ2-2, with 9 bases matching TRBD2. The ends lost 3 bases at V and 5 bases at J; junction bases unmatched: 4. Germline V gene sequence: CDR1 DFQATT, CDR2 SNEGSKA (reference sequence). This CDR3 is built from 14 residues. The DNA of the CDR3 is TGCAGTGCTAGGCGGACTAGCGTTACCGGGGAGCTGTTTTTT. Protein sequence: CSARRTSVTGELFF.

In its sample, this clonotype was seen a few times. This CDR3 reads CASSLGLLDTEAFF. The CDR3 bases are TGTGCCAGCAGTTTAGGACTGCTTGACACTGAAGCTTTCTTT. The chain is built from TRBV12-3 or TRBV12-4 and TRBJ1-1; D remains unclear. With 1 base removed from V and 3 bases from J, the gap between germline ends came to 9 bases. The CDR3 extends over 14 amino acids.

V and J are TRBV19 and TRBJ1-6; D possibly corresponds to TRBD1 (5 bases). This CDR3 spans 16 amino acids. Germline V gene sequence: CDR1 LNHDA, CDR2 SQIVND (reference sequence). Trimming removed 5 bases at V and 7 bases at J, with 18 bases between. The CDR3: CASSDGTQRRNSPLHF. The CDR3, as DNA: TGTGCCAGTAGTGATGGGACCCAACGCAGGAATTCACCCCTCCACTTT. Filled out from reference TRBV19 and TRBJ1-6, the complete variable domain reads DGGITQSPKYLFRKEGQNVTLSCEQNLNHDAMYWYRQDPGQGLRLIYYSQIVNDFQKGDIAEGYSVSREKKESFPLTVTSAQKNPTAFYLCASSDGTQRRNSPLHFGNGTRLTVT.

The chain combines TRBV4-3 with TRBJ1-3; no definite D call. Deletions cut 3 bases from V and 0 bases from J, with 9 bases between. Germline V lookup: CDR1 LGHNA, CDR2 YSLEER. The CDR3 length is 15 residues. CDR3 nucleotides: TGCGCCAGCAGCCAGGGAGATAACTCTGGAAACACCATATATTTT. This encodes CASSQGDNSGNTIYF.

Here the CDR3 reads CASRPRLVTEAFF. CDR3 DNA sequence: TGTGCCAGCAGGCCACGCTTGGTCACTGAAGCTTTCTTT. The chain uses TRBV6-1 and TRBJ1-1; D gene unclear. V lost 6 bases and J 4 bases, leaving 12 bases between the germline ends. Germline V gene lookup returns CDR1 MNHNS and CDR2 SASEGT. The CDR3 covers 13 residues.

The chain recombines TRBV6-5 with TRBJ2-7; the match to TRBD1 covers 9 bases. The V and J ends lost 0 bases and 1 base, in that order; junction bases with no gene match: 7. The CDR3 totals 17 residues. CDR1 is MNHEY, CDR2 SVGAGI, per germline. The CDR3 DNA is TGTGCCAGCAGTTACTCGCTACTGGGACAGGGATCCTACGAGCAGTACTTC. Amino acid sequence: CASSYSLLGQGSYEQYF.

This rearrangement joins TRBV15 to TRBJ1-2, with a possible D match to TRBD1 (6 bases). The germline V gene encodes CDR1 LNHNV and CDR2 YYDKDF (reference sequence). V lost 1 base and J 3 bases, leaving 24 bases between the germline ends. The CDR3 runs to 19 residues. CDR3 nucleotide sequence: TGTGCCACCAGCAGAGGTATCGACCTAGGTACGGCAGGGGACTATGGCTACACCTTC. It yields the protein CATSRGIDLGTAGDYGYTF.

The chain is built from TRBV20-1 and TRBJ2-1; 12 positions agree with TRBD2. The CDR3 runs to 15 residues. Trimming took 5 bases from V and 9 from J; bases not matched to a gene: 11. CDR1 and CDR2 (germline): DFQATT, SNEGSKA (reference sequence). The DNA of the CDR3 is TGCAGTGCTTCCCCTCTGGCTAGCGGGGGGGCTGAGCAGTTCTTC. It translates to CSASPLASGGAEQFF.

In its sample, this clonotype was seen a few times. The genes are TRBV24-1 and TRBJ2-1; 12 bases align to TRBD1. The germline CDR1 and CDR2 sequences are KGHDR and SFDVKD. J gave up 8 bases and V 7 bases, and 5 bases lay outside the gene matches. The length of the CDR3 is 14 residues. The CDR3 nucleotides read TGTGCCACCAGCCCGGGACAGGGGGCACATGAGCAGTTCTTC. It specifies CATSPGQGAHEQFF.